The clone carrying this T cell receptor (beta chain) appeared once. What it binds is not known. These data belong to a study of Tregs in tolerant kidney transplant recipients. CD4+CD25+CD127- Tregs, CD4+CD25- non-Tregs, CD4 and CD8 cells were sorted. An overnight rest at 37°C with 150 to 250 IU/ml IL-2 preceded regulatory T cell sorting from thawed PBMCs. Libraries were prepared by immunoSEQ multiplex PCR; TCRdb keeps only in-frame clonotypes and omits some of them. The sample comprises tens of thousands of clones, more than 80% of which are singletons, and about 0.7% rests with the top ten. Study-wide results and limits: No direct test of biological reproducibility was done here. Expanding Tregs on activated donor B cells appeared to best identify donor-specific TCRbeta clones.

This CDR3 is built from 17 residues. The germline V gene has CDR1 LNHNV and CDR2 YYDKDF (reference sequence). The J segment lost 5 bases and the V segment lost 3 bases, leaving 10 bases of the junction unmatched. This chain uses TRBV15 with TRBJ2-5; 12 nucleotides line up with TRBD2. This TCR was sampled from a human donor in good health. Sample: Tregs from blood. The CDR3: CATSSGMTSGSVETQYF. The CDR3 bases are TGTGCCACCAGCAGTGGAATGACTAGCGGGAGCGTGGAGACCCAGTACTTC.